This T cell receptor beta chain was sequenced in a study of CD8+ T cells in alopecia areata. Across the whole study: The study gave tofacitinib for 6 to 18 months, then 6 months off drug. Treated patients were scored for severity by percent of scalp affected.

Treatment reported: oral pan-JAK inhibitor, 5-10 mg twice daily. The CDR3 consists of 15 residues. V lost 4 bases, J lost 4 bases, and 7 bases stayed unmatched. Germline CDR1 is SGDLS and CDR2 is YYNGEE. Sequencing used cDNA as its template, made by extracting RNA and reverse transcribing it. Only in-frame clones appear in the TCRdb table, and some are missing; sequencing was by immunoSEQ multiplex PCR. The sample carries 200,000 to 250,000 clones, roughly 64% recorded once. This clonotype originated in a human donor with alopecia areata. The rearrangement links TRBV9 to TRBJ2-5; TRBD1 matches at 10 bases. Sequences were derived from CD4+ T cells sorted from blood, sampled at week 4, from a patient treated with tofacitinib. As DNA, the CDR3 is TGTGCCAGCAGCCCCGGGACAGGGGTAGCAGAGACCCAGTACTTC. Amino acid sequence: CASSPGTGVAETQYF.